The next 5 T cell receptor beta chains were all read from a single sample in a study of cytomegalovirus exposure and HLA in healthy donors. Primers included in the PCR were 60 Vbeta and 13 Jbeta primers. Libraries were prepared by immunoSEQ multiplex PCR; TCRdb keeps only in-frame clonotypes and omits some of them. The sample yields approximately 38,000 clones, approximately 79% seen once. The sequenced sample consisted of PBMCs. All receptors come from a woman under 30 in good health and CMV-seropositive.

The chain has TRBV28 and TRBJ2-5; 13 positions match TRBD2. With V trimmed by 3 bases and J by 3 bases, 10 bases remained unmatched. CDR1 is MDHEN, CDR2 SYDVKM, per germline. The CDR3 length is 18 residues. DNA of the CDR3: TGTGCCAGCAGTTTGGCCGGAACTAGCGGGAGGGCTGAAGAGACCCAGTACTTC. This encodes CASSLAGTSGRAEETQYF. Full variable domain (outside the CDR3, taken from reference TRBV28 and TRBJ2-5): DVKVTQSSRYLVKRTGEKVFLECVQDMDHENMFWYRQDPGLGLRLIYFSYDVKMKEKGDIPEGYSVSREKKERFSLILESASTNQTSMYLCASSLAGTSGRAEETQYFGPGTRLLVL.

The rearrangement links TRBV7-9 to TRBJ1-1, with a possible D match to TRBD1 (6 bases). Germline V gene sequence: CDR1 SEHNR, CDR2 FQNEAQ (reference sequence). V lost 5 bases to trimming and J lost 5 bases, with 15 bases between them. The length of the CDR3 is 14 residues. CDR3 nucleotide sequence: TGTGCCAGCAGCCCCCTCGGGGGGCAAACTGAAGCTTTCTTT. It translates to CASSPLGGQTEAFF.

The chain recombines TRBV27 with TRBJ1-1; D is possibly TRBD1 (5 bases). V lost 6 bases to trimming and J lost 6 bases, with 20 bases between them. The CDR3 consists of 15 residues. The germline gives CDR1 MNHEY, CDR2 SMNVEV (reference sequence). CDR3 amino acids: CASRHRGAGPAEAFF. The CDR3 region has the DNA TGTGCCAGCAGACACCGCGGGGCAGGGCCAGCTGAAGCTTTCTTT.

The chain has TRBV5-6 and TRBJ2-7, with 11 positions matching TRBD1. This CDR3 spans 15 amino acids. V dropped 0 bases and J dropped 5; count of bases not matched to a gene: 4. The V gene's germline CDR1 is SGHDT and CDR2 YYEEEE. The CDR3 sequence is CASSLDRTGGNEQYF. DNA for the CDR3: TGTGCCAGCAGCTTGGATCGGACAGGGGGCAACGAGCAGTACTTC.

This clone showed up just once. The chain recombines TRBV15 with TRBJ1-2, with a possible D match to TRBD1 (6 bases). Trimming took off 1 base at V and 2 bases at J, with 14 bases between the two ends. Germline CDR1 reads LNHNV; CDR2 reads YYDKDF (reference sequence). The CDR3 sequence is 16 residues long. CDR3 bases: TGTGCCACCAGCAGAGGAAACAGGGTGGAGAACTATGGCTACACCTTC. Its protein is CATSRGNRVENYGYTF.